This paragraph covers one TCR beta chain sequence. What it binds is unknown. The data belong to a study of cytomegalovirus exposure and HLA in healthy donors. Vbeta (60) and Jbeta (13) primers were used in the PCR. TCRdb keeps only in-frame clones here, not all; method: immunoSEQ multiplex PCR. The data contain tens of thousands of clones, roughly two thirds of them seen just once; the ten biggest clones take up over 2.5%. Overall study results and limits: The study designated over 150 TCR beta chains cytomegalovirus-associated. Later analysis identified a missense DCLRE1C variant that was linked to TCR beta V- and J-gene trimming. Later analysis indicated greater clonal expansion among HLA-associated TCR beta chains than among equally common other chains. Across all donors, roughly uniform sequencing depth was an assumption of the presence/absence analyses.

The TCR was taken from a woman between 50 and 59 years old in good health and CMV-seronegative. Sequenced input: PBMCs.

The CDR3 loop is CASSEQGVNQPQHF. In DNA form, the CDR3 reads TGTGCCAGCAGTGAGCAGGGGGTCAATCAGCCCCAGCATTTT. This chain connects TRBV2 to TRBJ1-5, with 7 bases that match TRBD1. The CDR3 consists of 14 residues. Germline assignment: CDR1 SNHLY and CDR2 FYNNEI. With 3 bases clipped from V and 3 bases from J, the junction kept 2 bases outside the gene matches. The complete variable domain, with remaining parts taken from reference TRBV2 and TRBJ1-5, reads EPEVTQTPSHQVTQMGQEVILRCVPISNHLYFYWYRQILGQKVEFLVSFYNNEISEKSEIFDDQFSVERPDGSNFTLKIRSTKLEDSAMYFCASSEQGVNQPQHFGDGTRLSIL.